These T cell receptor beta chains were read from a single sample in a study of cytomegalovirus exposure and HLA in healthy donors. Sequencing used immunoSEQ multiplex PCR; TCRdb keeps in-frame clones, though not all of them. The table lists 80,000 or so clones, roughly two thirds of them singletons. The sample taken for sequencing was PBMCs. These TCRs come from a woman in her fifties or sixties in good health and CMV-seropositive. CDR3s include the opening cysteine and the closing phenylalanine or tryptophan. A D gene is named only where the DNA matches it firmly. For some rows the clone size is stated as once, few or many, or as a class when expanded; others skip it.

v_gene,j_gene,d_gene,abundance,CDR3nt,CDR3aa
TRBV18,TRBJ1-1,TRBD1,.,TGTGCCAGCTCACTGGATTCCCGGACAGGGGAAGCTTTCTTT,CASSLDSRTGEAFF
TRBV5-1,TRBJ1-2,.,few,TGCGCCAGCAGCACGGGGACCGGACGGGGGGGGGCAGGAGGCTACACCTTC,CASSTGTGRGGAGGYTF
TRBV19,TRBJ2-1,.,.,TGTGCCAGTAGTATAACACTTCGGAGCTACAATGAGCAGTTCTTC,CASSITLRSYNEQFF
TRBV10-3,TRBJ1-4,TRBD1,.,TGTGCCATCAGTGAGACGAGACAGGGCCGGGGTAATGAAAAACTGTTTTTT,CAISETRQGRGNEKLFF
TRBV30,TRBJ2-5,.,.,TGTGCCTGGAGTAGACAGAGTGGGACCCAGTACTTC,CAWSRQSGTQYF
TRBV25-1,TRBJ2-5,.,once,TGTGCCAGCACGGCGGGTCGCGTGACCCAGTACTTC,CASTAGRVTQYF
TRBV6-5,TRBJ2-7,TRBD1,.,TGTGCCAGCAACCCAGGGACAGGCGACGAGCAGTACTTC,CASNPGTGDEQYF
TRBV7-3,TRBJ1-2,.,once,TGTGCCAGCAGCTCCTGGGGCAGAGATACTAACTATGGCTACACCTTC,CASSSWGRDTNYGYTF
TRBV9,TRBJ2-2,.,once,TGTGCCAGCAGCGTAACTGGGGAGCTGTTTTTT,CASSVTGELFF
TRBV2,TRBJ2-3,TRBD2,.,TGTGCCAGCAGTGAATTACTAGCGGGGACTAGCACAGATACGCAGTATTTT,CASSELLAGTSTDTQYF
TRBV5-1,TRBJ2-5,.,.,TGCGCCAGCCGGGGTAGCGGCGGGTTACAAGAGACCCAGTACTTC,CASRGSGGLQETQYF
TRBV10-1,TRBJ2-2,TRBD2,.,TGCGCCAGCAGTCCCCTCGGGCCCGGGGGGACCGGGGAGCTGTTTTTT,CASSPLGPGGTGELFF